The next 20 T cell receptor beta chains were all read from a single sample in a study of T-cell reconstitution after alpha-beta-depleted transplantation in children. Using unique molecular identifiers, the investigators prepared the TCRbeta library. In TCRdb, the PCR reads were re-called with MiXCR into one record per CDR3 protein. The repertoire consists of approximately 650,000 distinct CDR3 sequences, with around 13% occurring once and the leading ten covering 0.79%. Sequenced here: PBMCs, sampled before TCRalphabeta/CD19-depleted stem cell transplant. These receptor sequences come from a girl under 10 years old with congenital amegakaryocytic thrombocytopenia, due to receive a stem cell transplant.

The gene calls are TRBV5-1 and TRBJ2-1, with 7 positions matching TRBD2. From germline, CDR1 is SGHRS and CDR2 YFSETQ. The length of the CDR3 is 14 residues. The junction had 9 bases not matched to a gene; V was cut back by 6 bases and J by 6 bases. CDR3 in DNA: TGCGCCAGCACCCGGACGGGAGGCATCAATGAGCAGTTCTTC. Amino acids: CASTRTGGINEQFF.

At least ten counts were recorded for this clonotype. The chain recombines TRBV5-1 with TRBJ2-5; D may be TRBD1 (6 bases). Deletions cut 3 bases from V and 2 bases from J, with 11 bases between. Looked up from germline, CDR1 is SGHRS and CDR2 is YFSETQ. The CDR3 contains 14 residues. CDR3 coding DNA: TGCGCCAGCAGCTCACAGGGCAGGCAAGAGACCCAGTACTTC. Translation: CASSSQGRQETQYF. The full variable domain, with the rest looked up from reference TRBV5-1 and TRBJ2-5, is KAGVTQTPRYLIKTRGQQVTLSCSPISGHRSVSWYQQTPGQGLQFLFEYFSETQRNKGNFPGRFSGRQFSNSRSEMNVSTLELGDSALYLCASSSQGRQETQYFGPGTRLLVL.

The V gene is TRBV12-3 or TRBV12-4, the J gene TRBJ1-5, with D possibly TRBD1 on 5 matching bases. Trimming stripped 6 bases from V and 10 bases from J, with 10 bases between. The CDR3 extends over 11 amino acids. CDR3 sequence reads: CASSSGVPQHF. The CDR3 DNA reads as TGTGCCAGCAGCTCGGGGGTTCCCCAGCATTTT.

The chain employs TRBV7-9 and TRBJ2-7, with D possibly matching TRBD2 (5 bases). Per the germline V gene, CDR1 is SEHNR and CDR2 is FQNEAQ (reference sequence). V lost 5 bases to trimming and J lost 4 bases, with 18 bases between them. The CDR3 consists of 15 residues. Here the CDR3 reads CASSPPGVSAYEQYF. DNA for the CDR3: TGTGCCAGCAGCCCCCCCGGGGTGAGTGCTTACGAGCAGTACTTC.

This clonotype was seen at least ten times. The chain employs TRBV11-2 and TRBJ2-7; either TRBD1 or TRBD2 may supply D (5 bases each). The germline CDR1 and CDR2 sequences are SGHAT and FQNNGV. V was shortened by 3 bases and J by 6 bases, with 21 bases between the two germline ends. The CDR3 loop spans 16 amino acids. CDR3 in DNA: TGTGCCAGCAGCTTTGGGGCGGGTCTACAAATGGGCGAGCAGTACTTC. It yields the protein CASSFGAGLQMGEQYF.

The chain carries TRBV12-3 or TRBV12-4 and TRBJ2-1; TRBD1 matches 7 bases. With 8 bases clipped from V and 7 bases from J, the junction kept 11 bases outside the gene matches. The CDR3 is 14 amino acids. The DNA for the CDR3 is TGTGCCAGCGGGTCGGGACAGACGTCGAATGAGCAGTTCTTC. Its translation: CASGSGQTSNEQFF.

The gene calls are TRBV5-1 and TRBJ1-2; D uncertain. Germline-derived CDR1 and CDR2 are SGHRS and YFSETQ. The ends were cut back, 5 bases at V and 4 bases at J, with 18 bases in the middle. The CDR3 is made up of 15 amino acids. CDR3 residues: CASRFGGGLIYGYTF. CDR3 coding DNA: TGCGCCAGCAGGTTTGGTGGAGGGCTAATCTATGGCTACACCTTC. Supplemented by reference TRBV5-1 and TRBJ1-2, the full variable domain reads KAGVTQTPRYLIKTRGQQVTLSCSPISGHRSVSWYQQTPGQGLQFLFEYFSETQRNKGNFPGRFSGRQFSNSRSEMNVSTLELGDSALYLCASRFGGGLIYGYTFGSGTRLTVV.

This clonotype was counted ten times or more. This chain joins TRBV5-1 and TRBJ2-7, with a possible D match to TRBD1 (7 bases). The CDR3 is made up of 18 amino acids. The V and J ends lost 4 bases and 3 bases respectively, with 26 bases between them. The germline V gene encodes CDR1 SGHRS and CDR2 YFSETQ. The CDR3 loop reads CASSPIGGTELYYYEQYF. For the CDR3, the DNA is TGCGCCAGCAGCCCCATAGGGGGGACAGAACTTTACTACTACGAGCAGTACTTC.

This sequence joins TRBV7-3 and TRBJ1-2; possibly TRBD1 for D (6 bases). The CDR3 loop spans 15 amino acids. Looked up from germline, CDR1 is SGHTA and CDR2 is FQGTGA. Trimming took off 5 bases at V and 3 bases at J, with 16 bases between the two ends. The DNA of the CDR3 is TGTGCCAGCAGCCCACAGGGAGCCCTGGACTATGGCTACACCTTC. Translating gives CASSPQGALDYGYTF.

In the case of this clonotype: A much larger clone differs by one base, so this may be a read error. CDR3 nucleotide sequence: TGCAGCGTTGAAAGAGAGATGAACACTGAAGCTTTCTTT. Protein: CSVEREMNTEAFF. The J gene is TRBJ1-1, the V gene TRBV29-1; D not certain. Germline CDR1 reads SQVTM; CDR2 reads ANQGSEA. V was clipped by 2 bases and J by 0 bases, with 7 bases between them. This CDR3 comprises 13 residues.

This clonotype was observed many times. The V gene is TRBV12-3 or TRBV12-4, the J gene TRBJ2-2; 12 nucleotides agree with TRBD2. With 4 bases clipped from V and 4 bases from J, the junction kept 4 bases outside the gene matches. The CDR3 is 16 amino acids. Written as DNA, the CDR3 is TGTGCCAGCAGTTCTAGCGGGAGGGTCGGCACCGGGGAGCTGTTTTTT. Its translation: CASSSSGRVGTGELFF.

There are many counts of this clonotype. The junction departs from the called germline gene at one end, perhaps through a read error. The rearrangement joins TRBV29-1 to TRBJ1-2; 7 bases align to TRBD1. CDR3 length equals 13 residues. The germline gives CDR1 SQVTM, CDR2 ANQGSEA. Written as DNA, the CDR3 is TGCAGCTTCCGCGACGGGACAGACTACGGCTACACCTTC. Translating gives CSFRDGTDYGYTF. Using reference TRBV29-1 and TRBJ1-2 for the parts outside the CDR3, the full variable domain is SAVISQKPSRDICQRGTSLTIQCQVDSQVTMMFWYRQQPGQSLTLIATANQGSEATYESGFVIDKFPISRPNLTFSTLTVSNMSPEDSSIYLCSFRDGTDYGYTFGSGTRLTVV.

This clonotype was seen ten or more times. The rearrangement links TRBV5-1 to TRBJ1-1, with TRBD1 as a possible D gene (5 bases). Trimming left V 0 bases short and J 2 bases short, with 8 bases between. The CDR3 contains 14 residues. Germline assignment: CDR1 SGHRS and CDR2 YFSETQ. CDR3 sequence (DNA): TGCGCCAGCAGCTTGGTGACAGTAAACACTGAAGCTTTCTTT. Translating gives CASSLVTVNTEAFF.

In its sample, this clonotype was seen a few times. J is TRBJ2-5 and V is TRBV29-1; 11 nucleotides agree with TRBD2. The CDR3 contains 17 residues. Germline CDR1 and CDR2: SQVTM and ANQGSEA. The V and J ends lost 7 bases and 0 bases, in that order; junction bases with no gene match: 13. CDR3 in DNA: TGCAGCGGCCGAAAACACCGGGGACTAGCGGACCAAGAGACCCAGTACTTC. Translation: CSGRKHRGLADQETQYF.

Many counts were recorded for this clonotype. V gene TRBV10-3 combines with J gene TRBJ2-5; the D gene is possibly TRBD2 (6 bases). This CDR3 contains 14 residues. The germline gives CDR1 ENHRY, CDR2 SYGVKD. V lost 3 bases to trimming and J lost 1 base, with 9 bases between them. The CDR3 region is CAISDWDSQETQYF. CDR3 DNA sequence: TGTGCCATCAGTGATTGGGACTCCCAAGAGACCCAGTACTTC.

This clonotype was seen at least ten times. The chain uses TRBV5-6 and TRBJ2-3, with a possible D match to TRBD2 (6 bases). The V gene lost 2 bases and the J gene lost 2 bases, with 15 bases spanning the gap. Germline V lookup: CDR1 SGHDT, CDR2 YYEEEE. The CDR3 contains 16 residues. For the CDR3, the DNA is TGTGCCAGCAGCTTAGGAGCGGGCCCCCTCACAGATACGCAGTATTTT. Residues: CASSLGAGPLTDTQYF.

This clonotype was counted between two and nine times. The chain uses TRBV30 and TRBJ1-5; D unclear. Trimming pared 5 bases from V and 3 bases from J, leaving 11 bases between. Germline V CDR1 and CDR2: GTSNPN, SVGIG (reference sequence). There are 13 residues in the CDR3. CDR3 in amino acids: CAWAGSPNQPQHF. The DNA of the CDR3 is TGTGCCTGGGCCGGGTCCCCCAATCAGCCCCAGCATTTT. Using reference TRBV30 and TRBJ1-5 for the parts outside the CDR3, the full variable domain is SQTIHQWPATLVQPVGSPLSLECTVEGTSNPNLYWYRQAAGRGLQLLFYSVGIGQISSEVPQNLSASRPQDRQFILSSKKLLLSDSGFYLCAWAGSPNQPQHFGDGTRLSIL.

Regarding this clonotype: This may be a read error, as it is one base from a much larger clone. The V gene is TRBV6-2 or TRBV6-3, the J gene TRBJ1-5, with 8 bases identical to TRBD1. Germline V gene data show CDR1 as MNHEY and CDR2 as SVGEGT. The CDR3 totals 14 residues. CDR3 in DNA: TGTACCAGCAGTCCTGGACAGGGAAGAGGGCCCCAGCATTTT. Protein product: CTSSPGQGRGPQHF.

This clonotype was seen more than once but under ten times. This chain connects TRBV4-2 to TRBJ2-1; perhaps D is TRBD1 or TRBD2 (6 bases each). CDR1 LGHNA and CDR2 YNFKEQ come from the germline V gene. There are 18 residues in the CDR3. V was shortened by 0 bases and J by 8 bases, with 23 bases between the two germline ends. The CDR3 spells CASSQDSRGRLQFYEQFF. CDR3 in DNA: TGTGCCAGCAGCCAAGATTCTAGGGGGAGGTTACAGTTCTATGAGCAGTTCTTC.

This chain connects TRBV20-1 to TRBJ2-3; D not certain. This CDR3 is 14 amino acids long. The ends were cut back, 6 bases at V and 0 bases at J, with 13 bases in the middle. Germline CDR1 is DFQATT and CDR2 is SNEGSKA (reference sequence). The chain's CDR3 is CSAPPYKSTDTQYF. DNA of the CDR3: TGCAGTGCCCCCCCCTATAAAAGCACAGATACGCAGTATTTT.